The 20 T cell receptor beta chains below were found in one sample sequenced in a study of tumor-infiltrating lymphocytes in primary liver carcinoma. Starting material for RNA and DNA co-extraction consisted of about 20-30 mg of unsorted bulk tissue. The authors made TCR beta cDNA from about 500 ng total RNA with a constant-region primer. Sequencing libraries for TCR beta derived from three nested multiplex PCR rounds that used slightly modified ARM-PCR. Two initial PCR rounds of around 10 cycles each paired TRBV1-TRBV30 forward primers with a C-beta reverse primer. TCRdb used MiXCR to reprocess the multiplex PCR reads, holding one entry per CDR3 protein. Of tens of thousands of distinct CDR3 sequences detected, less than 85% appear once; the ten largest clones hold around 50%. Sequenced sample: liver tumor tissue from sampling region 2. Subset meaning: tumor region T2, inferior pole. The receptors here all came from a middle-aged man with primary liver carcinoma and hepatitis B virus infection.

This clonotype was found once. This CDR3 fails to terminate in the conserved phenylalanine or tryptophan, so it likely reflects a read error. The DNA is omitted, as the CDR3 cannot be located on it reliably, and the CDR3 follows TCRdb's listing. The J gene is TRBJ2-1, the V gene TRBV6-1; TRBD2 reflects the table's D call only, with no check against the DNA. Looked up from germline, CDR1 is MNHNS and CDR2 is SASEGT. The CDR3 is 13 amino acids long, termini counted. This CDR3 reads CASREAGGNEHFL.

Turning to this clonotype: No conserved phenylalanine or tryptophan is present at the end of the CDR3, so a read error is the likely explanation. Because the CDR3's place on the DNA is in doubt, the DNA is left out and the CDR3 is given as listed by TCRdb. The chain combines TRBV11-2 with TRBJ1-1. Germline lookup yields CDR1 SGHAT and CDR2 FQNNGV. The CDR3 totals 13 residues, both ends included. The CDR3 sequence is CASSLVDNTEAFI.

The chain combines TRBV12-3 or TRBV12-4 with TRBJ1-2; 9 bases map to TRBD1. V lost 8 bases and J lost 3; bases outside the gene matches: 1. This CDR3 contains 12 residues. CDR3 bases: TGTGCCAGCCGGACAGGGGACTATGGCTACACCTTC. Protein product: CASRTGDYGYTF.

Concerning this clonotype: The conserved phenylalanine or tryptophan is not found at the CDR3 terminus, so this likely reflects a read error. The rearrangement uses TRBV11-2 and TRBJ2-5; the D gene is possibly TRBD2 (6 bases). The V end lost 5 bases, the J end lost 7 bases, and 23 bases lay between the germline ends. The CDR3 runs to 16 residues. Germline values: CDR1 SGHAT, CDR2 FQNNGV. Written as DNA, the CDR3 is TGTGCCAGCAGCCAAACTCTTGGTGGGGGGAAAGGGACCCAGTACATC. Its translation is CASSQTLGGGKGTQYI.

This clonotype was seen once. The missing conserved phenylalanine or tryptophan at the end of this CDR3 makes a read error likely. The DNA is omitted, as the CDR3 cannot be located on it reliably, and the CDR3 follows TCRdb's listing. The chain links TRBV10-3 to TRBJ2-2; TRBD1 is the table's D call, not checked against the DNA. Germline CDR1 reads ENHRY; CDR2 reads SYGVKD. The CDR3 is 14 residues long, counting both termini. CDR3 loop: CTIRERDDTGEPFS.

This chain uses TRBV29-1 with TRBJ2-5, with 9 bases matching TRBD1. The CDR3 has 13 residues. From germline, CDR1 is SQVTM and CDR2 ANQGSEA. V trimming: 8 bases; J trimming: 4 bases; junction bases outside the gene matches: 8. CDR3 amino acids: CSLRMGQGETQYF. In DNA form, the CDR3 reads TGCAGCCTTCGGATGGGACAGGGAGAGACCCAGTACTTC.

Note on this clonotype: The CDR3 does not end in the conserved phenylalanine or tryptophan, so this is likely a read error. V is TRBV29-1 and J is TRBJ1-1; no reliable D call. V was pared by 4 bases and J by 0 bases, with 9 bases between. The CDR3 runs 13 residues. Germline V CDR1 and CDR2: SQVTM, ANQGSEA. Written as DNA, the CDR3 is TGCAGCGTTGTTCATTCGATGAACACTGAAGCTTTCTAT. This sequence encodes CSVVHSMNTEAFY.

Of note for this clonotype: This likely comes from a read error, as the CDR3 has no conserved phenylalanine or tryptophan at its end. The rearrangement links TRBV11-1 to TRBJ1-6; the D gene is possibly TRBD1 (5 bases). V gave up 7 bases and J gave up 9 bases, with 13 bases separating them. The CDR3 contains 13 residues. In germline, CDR1 is SGHAT, CDR2 FQDESV (reference sequence). DNA of the CDR3: TGTGCCAGCAACAGGACACTGGTTTCACCCCTCCACTTG. Translating it yields CASNRTLVSPLHL.

About this clonotype itself: Compared with germline, one end of the junction differs, possibly owing to a read error. The chain joins TRBV29-1 to TRBJ1-2; D may be TRBD1 (5 bases). The CDR3 has 14 residues. The germline V gene has CDR1 SQVTM and CDR2 ANQGSEA. CDR3 residues: CSVKFGHSIYGYTF. CDR3 sequence (DNA): TGTAGCGTCAAGTTTGGACATTCGATCTATGGCTACACCTTC.

With respect to this clonotype: The missing conserved phenylalanine or tryptophan at the end of this CDR3 makes a read error likely. The V call is TRBV29-1, the J call TRBJ1-6; D not certain. Trimming stripped 4 bases from V and 4 bases from J, with 5 bases between. The CDR3 spans 12 residues. Germline CDR1 and CDR2: SQVTM and ANQGSEA. The CDR3 reads CSVAQYNSPLHY. The CDR3 bases are TGCAGCGTTGCTCAGTATAATTCACCCCTCCACTAT.

A remark on this clonotype: Compared with germline, one end of the junction differs, possibly owing to a read error. The chain has TRBV29-1 and TRBJ2-1, with D hard to call. CDR1 is SQVTM, CDR2 ANQGSEA, per germline. The CDR3 contains 16 residues. The chain's CDR3 is CSVATLRPWSRQELFF. The DNA of the CDR3 is TGCAGCGTCGCTACGCTTCGGCCCTGGTCTCGTCAAGAGCTGTTCTTC.

The V call is TRBV30, the J call TRBJ2-1; D is ambiguous. The ends were cut back, 0 bases at V and 7 bases at J, with 10 bases in the middle. The germline gives CDR1 GTSNPN, CDR2 SVGIG (reference sequence). The CDR3 contains 13 residues. CDR3: CAWSVLLRNEQFF. The CDR3 DNA reads TGTGCCTGGAGTGTACTTCTCCGTAATGAGCAGTTCTTC.

The V gene is TRBV5-6, the J gene TRBJ1-1; possible D gene TRBD1, 6 bases. This CDR3 comprises 14 residues. Germline lookup yields CDR1 SGHDT and CDR2 YYEEEE. Trimming took 2 bases from V and 2 from J, leaving 10 bases between them. The CDR3 sequence is CASSFQGLNTEAFF. For the CDR3, the DNA is TGTGCCAGCAGCTTTCAGGGGTTAAACACTGAAGCTTTCTTT.

This rearrangement joins TRBV6-1 to TRBJ2-7, with TRBD1 as a possible D gene (6 bases). Trimming took off 2 bases at V and 7 bases at J, with 12 bases between the two ends. Germline-derived CDR1 and CDR2 are MNHNS and SASEGT. The CDR3 sequence is 13 residues long. The CDR3 is CASSENRDNEQYF. The CDR3, as DNA: TGTGCCAGCAGTGAAAACAGGGATAATGAGCAGTACTTC.

CDR3 nucleotide sequence: TGTGCCAGCAGCCATGAGGGTGAGCGGTACACTGAAGCTTTCTTT. Translating gives CASSHEGERYTEAFF. The chain combines TRBV5-5 with TRBJ1-1; D call uncertain. Trimming took off 4 bases at V and 3 bases at J, with 16 bases between the two ends. In germline, CDR1 is SGHKS, CDR2 YYEKEE (reference sequence). CDR3 length equals 15 residues.

A word on this clonotype: One end of the junction does not line up with germline, which may come from a read error. V gene TRBV10-3 combines with J gene TRBJ2-7, with TRBD2 matching over 16 bases. Germline lookup yields CDR1 ENHRY and CDR2 SYGVKD. The CDR3 extends over 19 amino acids. The CDR3 DNA reads TGTGCCATCACTAAACGATCGGGACTAGCGGGAGGGCTCTCCCACGAGCAGTACTTC. Amino acids: CAITKRSGLAGGLSHEQYF.

In regard to this clonotype: This may stem from a read error, because a much larger clone lies one nucleotide away. V is TRBV29-1 and J is TRBJ2-2; the D gene is possibly TRBD2 (5 bases). The germline V gene has CDR1 SQVTM and CDR2 ANQGSEA. The CDR3 is made up of 11 amino acids. The CDR3, as DNA: TGCAGCGTTGGACTCACCGGGGAGCTGCTTTTT. Protein sequence: CSVGLTGELLF.

As regards this clonotype: A read error may produce the germline difference seen at one junction end. The chain carries TRBV19 and TRBJ2-1; 12 bases match TRBD1. This CDR3 is built from 14 residues. Germline V gene data show CDR1 as LNHDA and CDR2 as SQIVND (reference sequence). The CDR3 loop reads CASSPGTGGDVQLF. In DNA form, the CDR3 reads TGTGCCAGTAGTCCCGGGACAGGGGGCGATGTGCAGCTCTTC.

Comments on this clonotype: At one boundary the junction diverges from the germline segment, which might be a read error. The chain joins TRBV4-3 to TRBJ2-2, with D possibly TRBD2 on 5 matching bases. Germline CDR1 and CDR2: LGHNA and YSLEER. The CDR3 loop spans 16 amino acids. This CDR3 is CANSQSPEGNPGELVF. CDR3 bases: TGCGCCAACAGCCAAAGCCCAGAAGGAAACCCCGGGGAGCTGGTTTTT.

Worth noting for this clonotype: This may be a read error: a much more frequent sequence differs by one nucleotide. The rearrangement uses TRBV6-1 and TRBJ2-4, with TRBD1 identical over 7 bases. The germline V gene has CDR1 MNHNS and CDR2 SASEGT. The CDR3 totals 14 residues. V was pared by 6 bases and J by 3 bases, with 5 bases of the junction left unmatched. The CDR3: CASRDRLVKNIQYF. For the CDR3, the DNA is TGTGCCAGCAGGGACAGGTTAGTCAAAAACATTCAGTACTTC.